A single sample is the source of the 7 T cell receptor beta chains below, sequenced in a study of T cells in Graves' hyperthyroidism and ophthalmopathy. Amplified TCR beta CDR3 regions derived from RNA transcripts. During a first-round RT-PCR of the TCR CDR3, the HTBI primer set was used. TCRdb reanalysed the multiplex PCR reads using MiXCR and keeps one entry per CDR3 protein. The table records around 530,000 distinct CDR3 sequences, 17% of them present only once. The sample taken for sequencing was blood. The source of these receptors is a woman younger than 35 with Graves' ophthalmopathy.

The gene calls are TRBV13 and TRBJ2-2; D gene unclear. The V end was cut by 4 bases, the J end by 1 base, with 10 bases between. In germline, CDR1 is PRHDT, CDR2 FYEKMQ (reference sequence). The CDR3 is made up of 15 amino acids. The CDR3 sequence is CASSYPTRNTGELFF. The CDR3 DNA reads TGTGCCAGCAGCTACCCGACCAGGAACACCGGGGAGCTGTTTTTT.

J is TRBJ2-4 and V is TRBV20-1, with 10 bases lining up with TRBD2. Per germline, CDR1 DFQATT and CDR2 SNEGSKA (reference sequence). V shed 3 bases and J 9 bases; nucleotides not matched to a gene: 11. The CDR3 runs to 15 residues. Here the CDR3 reads CSASPPSGSYSIQYF. The CDR3 DNA sequence: TGCAGTGCTAGTCCCCCTAGCGGGAGTTACAGCATTCAGTACTTC.

The chain carries TRBV12-3 or TRBV12-4 and TRBJ1-2, with TRBD1 identical over 7 bases. V lost 7 bases and J lost 3; bases outside the gene matches: 11. This CDR3 is built from 15 residues. CDR3 loop: CASTLGDSPYYGYTF. CDR3 DNA sequence: TGTGCCAGCACCCTAGGGGACAGTCCCTACTATGGCTACACCTTC.

This clonotype was observed at least ten times. The chain carries TRBV7-8 and TRBJ2-3; TRBD1 aligns across 12 bases. The CDR3 length is 15 residues. V dropped 5 bases and J dropped 2; count of bases not matched to a gene: 2. The germline gives CDR1 SGHVS, CDR2 FQNEAQ. CDR3 nucleotide sequence: TGTGCCAGCAGCCCGGGACAGGGGGCCACAGATACGCAGTATTTT. It specifies CASSPGQGATDTQYF.

This clonotype was observed many times. The chain joins TRBV6-1 to TRBJ1-1, with D tentatively TRBD1 (6 bases). The CDR3 runs to 13 residues. Germline CDR1 reads MNHNS; CDR2 reads SASEGT. V shed 10 bases and J shed 0 bases, with 12 bases lying between them. CDR3 sequence reads: CATQGSVNTEAFF. For the CDR3, the DNA is TGTGCCACACAGGGTTCCGTGAACACTGAAGCTTTCTTT.

This clonotype was picked up many times. This rearrangement joins TRBV28 to TRBJ1-2, with unresolved D. The length of the CDR3 is 15 residues. Germline CDR1 MDHEN, CDR2 SYDVKM. V lost 6 bases to trimming and J lost 4 bases, with 18 bases between them. Here the CDR3 reads CASSSLRVLGYGYTF. DNA of the CDR3: TGTGCCAGCAGCTCTCTTCGGGTTTTGGGCTATGGCTACACCTTC.

Comments on this clonotype: A much more abundant neighbour one base away suggests this may be a read error. This chain connects TRBV28 to TRBJ1-5, with 7 bases lining up with TRBD1. The CDR3 length is 14 residues. From germline, CDR1 is MDHEN and CDR2 SYDVKM. The CDR3 bases are TGTGCCAGCAGACCGGGACAGTACAATCGGCCCCAGCATTTT. This encodes CASRPGQYNRPQHF.